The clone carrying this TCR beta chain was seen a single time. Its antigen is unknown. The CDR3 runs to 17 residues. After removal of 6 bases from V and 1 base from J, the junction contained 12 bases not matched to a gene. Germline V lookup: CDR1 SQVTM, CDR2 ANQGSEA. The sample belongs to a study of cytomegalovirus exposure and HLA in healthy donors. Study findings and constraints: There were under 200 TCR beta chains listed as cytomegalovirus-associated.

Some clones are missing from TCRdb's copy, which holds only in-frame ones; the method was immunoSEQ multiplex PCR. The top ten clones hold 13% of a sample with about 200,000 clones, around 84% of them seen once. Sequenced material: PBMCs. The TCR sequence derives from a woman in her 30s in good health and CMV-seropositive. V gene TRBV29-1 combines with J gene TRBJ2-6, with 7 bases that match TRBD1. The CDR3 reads CSVAGTAKISGANVLTF. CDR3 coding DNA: TGCAGCGTGGCCGGGACAGCGAAAATTTCTGGGGCCAACGTCCTGACTTTC.